These 14 T cell receptor beta chains originate from one sample sequenced in a study of tumor-infiltrating lymphocytes in oesophageal squamous cell carcinoma. MiXCR, run by TCRdb on the PCR reads, gives a single entry per CDR3 protein. Here the sample spans under 20,000 distinct CDR3 sequences, approximately 45% being singletons. The sequencing sample was made of normal esophageal tissue next to the tumor. The receptor source for this set is a female donor with esophageal squamous cell carcinoma.

The chain uses TRBV7-3 and TRBJ2-7; D possibly corresponds to TRBD2 (6 bases). This CDR3 comprises 15 residues. V was shortened by 3 bases and J by 2 bases, with 14 bases between the two germline ends. In germline, CDR1 is SGHTA, CDR2 FQGTGA. CDR3 DNA: TGTGCCAGCAGCTTCTTTCGGGAGTTCACCTACGAGCAGTACTTC. Encoded protein: CASSFFREFTYEQYF.

V is TRBV6-8 and J is TRBJ2-7, with D perhaps TRBD1 (5 bases). The J call may not be correct, given that the DNA end is closer to TRBJ2-5. Germline values: CDR1 MNHGY, CDR2 SAAAGT. The CDR3 extends over 15 amino acids. The CDR3 sequence is CASSYDSRPRETQYF. DNA for the CDR3: TGTGCCAGCAGTTACGACAGCCGGCCACGAGAGACCCAGTACTTC.

Of note for this clonotype: Its ends do not fully match the called genes, so a read error is possible. The V gene is TRBV15, the J gene TRBJ2-2, with D possibly called TRBD1 or TRBD2 (5 bases each). Germline CDR1 and CDR2: LNHNV and YYDKDF (reference sequence). The CDR3 runs 17 residues. The CDR3 here is CATSRGRFRSDIGELIF. CDR3 nucleotides: TGTGCCACCAGCAGAGGCCGGTTTAGGTCGGACATCGGGGAGCTGATTTTT.

This clonotype has more than one count but fewer than ten. The V and J genes are TRBV7-6 and TRBJ2-5; 12 bases fit TRBD2. V trimming: 5 bases; J trimming: 5 bases; junction bases outside the gene matches: 9. CDR1 is SGHVS and CDR2 is FNYEAQ in the germline V gene. CDR3 length: 16 amino acids. CDR3 nucleotide sequence: TGTGCCAGCAGCCTGACTAGCGGGAGTGGATGCGAGACCCAGTACTTC. Its protein is CASSLTSGSGCETQYF.

This clonotype showed up just a few times. This clone may be a read error of a much larger clone one base away. The rearrangement links TRBV6-1 to TRBJ2-7; D perhaps matches TRBD2 (6 bases). There are 13 residues in the CDR3. Trimming took off 11 bases at V and 7 bases at J, with 21 bases between the two ends. The germline V gene encodes CDR1 MNHNS and CDR2 SASEGT. CDR3 loop: CAVRRDGGDEQYF. CDR3 in DNA: TGTGCCGTCCGGAGGGACGGGGGAGATGAGCAGTACTTC.

This clonotype was recorded only once. The chain carries TRBV6-5 and TRBJ2-3, with D perhaps matching TRBD1 or TRBD2 (6 bases each). V gave up 7 bases and J gave up 4 bases, with 18 bases separating them. The CDR3 extends over 15 amino acids. The germline V gene encodes CDR1 MNHEY and CDR2 SVGAGI. The CDR3 DNA reads as TGTGCCAGCAAAACACAGGGAGGTTTCGCAGATACGCAGTATTTT. It codes for CASKTQGGFADTQYF.

This clonotype was found many times. The chain carries TRBV12-3 or TRBV12-4 and TRBJ2-7; possibly TRBD1 or TRBD2 for D (6 bases each). The CDR3 totals 14 residues. Trimming took 6 bases from V and 2 from J, leaving 14 bases between them. The CDR3 protein is CASSRGPGTYEQYF. CDR3 DNA sequence: TGTGCCAGCAGCCGGGGGCCCGGTACCTACGAGCAGTACTTC.

This clonotype was seen only a few times. This chain joins TRBV4-1 and TRBJ2-1; D possibly matches TRBD1 or TRBD2 (5 bases each). This CDR3 is 13 amino acids long. The V end was cut by 1 base, the J end by 4 bases, with 5 bases between. Germline values: CDR1 MGHRA, CDR2 YSYEKL. The CDR3 reads CASSQGGYNEQFF. The DNA for the CDR3 is TGCGCCAGCAGCCAAGGGGGGTACAATGAGCAGTTCTTC.

In its sample, this clonotype was seen many times. The V gene is TRBV2, the J gene TRBJ1-2; 9 bases fit TRBD1. The CDR3 is 16 residues long. CDR1 is SNHLY, CDR2 FYNNEI, per germline. V was clipped by 6 bases and J by 2 bases; unmatched bases: 10. DNA of the CDR3: TGTGCCAGCAGGCTACCGACAGGGGGGCTGAACTATGGCTACACCTTC. Translating it yields CASRLPTGGLNYGYTF.

The rearrangement joins TRBV10-3 to TRBJ2-1; 8 bases line up with TRBD2. The tail of the sequence fits TRBJ2-5 better, so the J call may be wrong. Germline V gene sequence: CDR1 ENHRY, CDR2 SYGVKD. This CDR3 is 17 amino acids long. Here the CDR3 DNA reads TGTGCCATCAGTGTAGGGCTAGCGGGCCCGGGCGAAGAGACCCAGTACTTC. Translating it yields CAISVGLAGPGEETQYF.

This clonotype occurred a few times. The missing conserved phenylalanine or tryptophan at the end of this CDR3 makes a read error likely. It is unclear where the CDR3 begins or ends on the DNA, so no DNA is shown, and the CDR3 is as TCRdb lists it. The rearrangement links TRBV7-3 to TRBJ1-1; the D call of TRBD1 is as the table states it, not checked on the DNA. Germline CDR1 reads SGHTA; CDR2 reads FQGTGA. Both ends counted, the CDR3 spans 15 residues. The CDR3 protein is CASRTGPCALTPSVR.

A single count supports this clonotype. The chain carries TRBV7-3 and TRBJ2-3; D is perhaps TRBD1 (6 bases). The CDR3 extends over 16 amino acids. Germline-derived CDR1 and CDR2 are SGHTA and FQGTGA. Trimming stripped 2 bases from V and 1 base from J, with 13 bases between. The CDR3 nucleotides are TGTGCCAGCAGCTTACAGGGGCGAGGAGGCACAGATACGCAGTATTTT. As protein: CASSLQGRGGTDTQYF.

The chain is built from TRBV7-6 and TRBJ2-6, with TRBD2 identical over 10 bases. The end of the DNA fits TRBJ2-1 better, so the J call may be wrong. Germline values: CDR1 SGHVS, CDR2 FNYEAQ. The CDR3 runs 15 residues. The CDR3: CASSPFSGRFYEQFF. For the CDR3, the DNA is TGTGCCAGCAGCCCGTTTAGCGGGAGGTTCTATGAGCAGTTCTTC.

This clonotype has a count of ten or more. The chain couples TRBV7-2 to TRBJ2-2; D remains ambiguous. Germline V lookup: CDR1 SGHTA, CDR2 FQGNSA. Trimming pared 1 base from V and 5 bases from J, leaving 8 bases between. The CDR3 is made up of 14 amino acids. The CDR3 here is CASSLGRSTGELFF. The CDR3 DNA sequence: TGTGCCAGCAGCTTAGGGCGTAGTACCGGGGAGCTGTTTTTT. Combining the CDR3 with reference TRBV7-2 and TRBJ2-2 gives the whole variable domain GAGVSQSPSNKVTEKGKDVELRCDPISGHTALYWYRQSLGQGLEFLIYFQGNSAPDKSGLPSDRFSAERTGGSVSTLTIQRTQQEDSAVYLCASSLGRSTGELFFGEGSRLTVL.